This T cell receptor beta chain came from a study of Ad26.COV2.S vaccination and SARS-CoV-2 variants. Study at large: COV1001, an Ad26.COV2.S trial, supplied this vaccine-arm donor. Study-level results: Spike-specific CD8+ and CD4+ T cell responses reportedly showed substantial breadth after vaccination.

The V end lost 6 bases, the J end lost 4 bases, and 12 bases lay between the germline ends. The length of the CDR3 is 13 residues. In germline, CDR1 is MNHEY, CDR2 SVGEGT. This clone has a handful of counts. What it binds is not known. Method: immunoSEQ multiplex PCR; TCRdb's copy keeps in-frame clones and lacks some. This sample has 410,000 or so clones; 92% occur once, and the top ten carry about 1.7%. As to treatment: roughly 20 received Ad26.COV2.S at low or high dose, single or two shots; about 5 received placebo; per-sample allocation not given. Collection of the samples took place on day 63 after the first injection of vaccine or placebo. It was Wuhan-strain SARS-CoV-2 spike that the Ad26 vaccine vector expressed.

The sequence derives from a person between 18 and 60 years old who received the Ad26.COV2.S COVID-19 vaccine or a placebo. The gene calls are TRBV6-2 or TRBV6-3 and TRBJ1-2, with D unclear. Source: peripheral blood, taken in a trial of Ad26.COV2.S vaccine versus placebo. CDR3 residues: CASSPAVGYGYTF. Here the CDR3 DNA reads TGTGCCAGCAGCCCGGCAGTGGGCTATGGCTACACCTTC.